This record covers a single T cell receptor (beta chain). CDR3 length: 15 amino acids. Germline V gives CDR1 SNHLY, CDR2 FYNNEI. J lost 4 bases, V lost 6 bases, and 2 bases had no gene match. Authors' processing steps: Estimation of nucleated cell counts was performed using reference gene primer amplification. Generated by immunoSEQ multiplex PCR, the TCRdb table keeps only in-frame clones and is missing some. V and J calls and clone size follow that table, whereas D and trimming were derived from the DNA. The sample consists of 250,000 to 350,000 clones, 88% of them appearing once. These data originate in a study of blood T cell repertoires in COVID-19. On the study more broadly: Italy, Spain and the United States were the sources of the convalescent and acute COVID-19 samples. Sample material is recorded as cDNA or gDNA derived from T cells, B-cell-depleted T cells, or PBMCs.

The V and J genes are TRBV2 and TRBJ1-6; TRBD1 aligns across 11 bases. The source of this sequence is a woman aged 50 to 60 with active or convalescent COVID-19. The sequenced material came from peripheral blood. This CDR3 reads CASRDRGLYNSPLHF. The CDR3 nucleotides read TGTGCCAGCAGGGACAGGGGGCTTTATAATTCACCCCTCCACTTT. The whole variable domain, filled in from reference TRBV2 and TRBJ1-6, reads EPEVTQTPSHQVTQMGQEVILRCVPISNHLYFYWYRQILGQKVEFLVSFYNNEISEKSEIFDDQFSVERPDGSNFTLKIRSTKLEDSAMYFCASRDRGLYNSPLHFGNGTRLTVT.